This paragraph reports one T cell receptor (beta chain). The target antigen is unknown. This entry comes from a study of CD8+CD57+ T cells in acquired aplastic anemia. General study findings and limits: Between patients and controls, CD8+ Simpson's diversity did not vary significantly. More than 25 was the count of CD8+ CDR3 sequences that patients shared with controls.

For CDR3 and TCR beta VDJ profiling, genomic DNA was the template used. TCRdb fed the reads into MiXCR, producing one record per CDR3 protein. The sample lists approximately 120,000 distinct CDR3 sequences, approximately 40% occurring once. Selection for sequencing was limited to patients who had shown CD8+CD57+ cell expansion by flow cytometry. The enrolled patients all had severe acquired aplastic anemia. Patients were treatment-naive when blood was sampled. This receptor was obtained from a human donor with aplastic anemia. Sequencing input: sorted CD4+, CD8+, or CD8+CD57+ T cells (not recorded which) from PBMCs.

CDR3 region: CASSVDHNTEAFF. The CDR3 coding sequence is TGTGCCAGCTCGGTGGACCACAACACTGAAGCTTTCTTT. This rearrangement joins TRBV2 to TRBJ1-1; no reliable D call. The CDR3 is 13 amino acids. V lost 8 bases and J 2 bases, leaving 12 bases between the germline ends. Germline V gene data show CDR1 as SNHLY and CDR2 as FYNNEI. Drawing the rest from reference TRBV2 and TRBJ1-1, the complete variable domain is EPEVTQTPSHQVTQMGQEVILRCVPISNHLYFYWYRQILGQKVEFLVSFYNNEISEKSEIFDDQFSVERPDGSNFTLKIRSTKLEDSAMYFCASSVDHNTEAFFGQGTRLTVV.